This TCR beta chain was recorded in a study of shared clonotypes between healthy human individuals. Study observations and caveats: Across subsets, estimated richness was generally greater for naive than for memory populations. Rarefaction analysis demonstrated incomplete sorted-subset sequencing notwithstanding large depth.

The CDR3 consists of 14 residues. Trimming removed 6 bases from V and 3 bases from J; junction bases left unmatched: 5. CDR1 SGHVS and CDR2 FNYEAQ come from the germline V gene. Naive-designated CD8 cells lacked CD45RO, were positively enriched for CCR7, and omitted terminally differentiated effector memory CD45RA+ cells. Profiling relied on immunoSEQ multiplex PCR, and the TCRdb table lists in-frame clones only, not all of them. The table has under 2,000,000 clones, about 95% seen once. Of note for this clone: Its antigen is undetermined. Other DNA variants within this sample encode the same CDR3.

Sequenced sample: naive CD8+ T cells sorted from blood. V gene TRBV7-6 combines with J gene TRBJ2-7; 10 bases align to TRBD1. The clonotype originates from a man in his late teens or twenties in good health. For the CDR3, the DNA is TGTGCCAGCAGTCCGGGGACAGGGGACTACGAGCAGTACTTC. Its protein is CASSPGTGDYEQYF.